These T cell receptor beta chains were read from a single sample in a study of identifying expanded T cells in peripheral blood. Clones were sequenced by immunoSEQ multiplex PCR, and TCRdb holds only the in-frame ones, with some missing. This table has under 95,000 clones, about nine tenths appearing once. Sample: blood. These receptors were taken from a person aged 18 to 70 in good health. CDR3s include the opening cysteine and the closing phenylalanine or tryptophan. The D gene is left open where the match is weak. Clone size, where shown, is once, few, many, or a class for clones that have expanded.

D	length	V	J	size	DNA	CDR3
TRBD2	15	TRBV7-2	TRBJ2-5	-	TGTGCCAGCAGCAGGCAGCGGGAGGTGGGAGAGACCCAGTACTTC	CASSRQREVGETQYF
-	12	TRBV28	TRBJ1-3	-	TGTGCCAGAGGGACACCTGGAAACACCATATATTTT	CARGTPGNTIYF
-	13	TRBV6-1	TRBJ2-3	once	TGTGCCAGCAGTGAGCCAGGCACAGATACGCAGTATTTT	CASSEPGTDTQYF
-	16	TRBV11-3	TRBJ2-2	-	TGTGCCAGCAGCCAAAAGATCACTGCGAACACCGGGGAGCTGTTTTTT	CASSQKITANTGELFF
-	17	TRBV19	TRBJ2-6	-	TGTGCCAGTACTCCGGAAGAGGGGGTCTCTGGGGCCAACGTCCTGACTTTC	CASTPEEGVSGANVLTF
-	14	TRBV7-3	TRBJ2-2	-	TGTGCCAGCAACAATGGGCCGGACACCGGGGAGCTGTTTTTT	CASNNGPDTGELFF
TRBD1	16	TRBV19	TRBJ1-5	-	TGTGCCAGTAGTAAGGGGGACAGGCTGGGAAATCAGCCCCAGCATTTT	CASSKGDRLGNQPQHF
-	15	TRBV19	TRBJ1-5	few	TGTGCCAGTAGTGGCGAAAAGGGACGGCCTCAGCCCCAGCATTTT	CASSGEKGRPQPQHF
-	15	TRBV6-5	TRBJ1-1	-	TGTGCCAGCAGATCCTGGGGTGTGGGTGAGACTGAAGCTTTCTTT	CASRSWGVGETEAFF
-	14	TRBV9	TRBJ1-1	-	TGTGCCAGCAGCGTAACCTCGGAACGGGTCGGCGCTTTCTTT	CASSVTSERVGAFF
TRBD2	15	TRBV7-2	TRBJ2-7	few	TGTGCCAGCAGCTCCCCGACTAGCGGGTTTACGAAGCAGTACTTC	CASSSPTSGFTKQYF
-	14	TRBV5-4	TRBJ2-3	-	TGTGCCAGCAGCTTGGACAGGGGCACAGATACGCAGTATTTT	CASSLDRGTDTQYF
-	14	TRBV4-3	TRBJ1-2	-	TGCGCCAGCAGCCAAGATCGGGCGGTCTATGGCTACACCTTC	CASSQDRAVYGYTF
-	15	TRBV6-1	TRBJ2-1	-	TGTGCCAGCAGTGAAATGTGGAGCTCCTACAATGAGCAGTTCTTC	CASSEMWSSYNEQFF
-	13	TRBV6-5	TRBJ2-2	once	TGTGCCAGCTCTGGGACTTCCTTCGGGGAGCTGTTTTTT	CASSGTSFGELFF
-	13	TRBV4-3	TRBJ1-6	-	TGCGCCAGCAGCCAAGTAGAGGGCTCACCCCTCCACTTT	CASSQVEGSPLHF
-	10	TRBV6-1	TRBJ1-1	-	TGTGCCAGCAGACAGATAGAAGCTTTCTTT	CASRQIEAFF
-	13	TRBV7-2	TRBJ2-7	-	TGTGCCAGCAGAATACAAGGGGTCGGCGAGCAGTACTTC	CASRIQGVGEQYF
TRBD1	15	TRBV5-4	TRBJ1-4	-	TGTGCCAGCAGCTCGGGACAGGGGATTAATGAAAAACTGTTTTTT	CASSSGQGINEKLFF
-	13	TRBV25-1	TRBJ2-7	-	TGTGCCAGCAGTGAAGGGGGGAACTACGAGCAGTACTTC	CASSEGGNYEQYF
TRBD1	16	TRBV9	TRBJ2-7	-	TGTGCCAGCAGCGTAGGGGGGACAGTTGGCCCCTACGAGCAGTACTTC	CASSVGGTVGPYEQYF
TRBD1	15	TRBV30	TRBJ1-3	-	TGTGCCTGGAGTTCCAGGGGGCGTGCTGGAAACACCATATATTTT	CAWSSRGRAGNTIYF
TRBD1	14	TRBV28	TRBJ1-5	-	TGTGCCGGGAAGACAGGGAATAGCAATCAGCCCCAGCATTTT	CAGKTGNSNQPQHF
-	14	TRBV5-1	TRBJ2-1	-	TGCGCCAGCAGCTTCCAGCCTTCCTTCGATGAGCAGTTCTTC	CASSFQPSFDEQFF
TRBD1	13	TRBV7-3	TRBJ2-7	-	TGTGCCAGCAGCCAGAACCCAGGGGGTGAGCAGTACTTC	CASSQNPGGEQYF
TRBD1	15	TRBV6-5	TRBJ2-2	-	TGTGCCAGCAGGTGGAGACAGGGAGAAACCGGGGAGCTGTTTTTT	CASRWRQGETGELFF
-	15	TRBV7-2	TRBJ2-3	-	TGTGCCAGCAGCTTAGACGGGGCCCGCACAGATACGCAGTATTTT	CASSLDGARTDTQYF
-	14	TRBV9	TRBJ2-1	-	TGTGCCAGCAGCGGTGGGGCGGGGTACAATGAGCAGTTCTTC	CASSGGAGYNEQFF
TRBD2	16	TRBV29-1	TRBJ2-3	once	TGCAGCGTGCATATCTTGACTAGCGGGAGAACAGATACGCAGTATTTT	CSVHILTSGRTDTQYF
TRBD2	20	TRBV5-5	TRBJ2-7	-	TGTGCCAGCAGGTTGCTACCGGGACTAGCGGGGGTGGGGAGTGTCTACGAGCAGTACTTC	CASRLLPGLAGVGSVYEQYF
-	13	TRBV5-8	TRBJ2-3	-	TGTGCCAGCAGCTTCAAGGGCACAGATACGCAGTATTTT	CASSFKGTDTQYF
-	15	TRBV6-1	TRBJ1-6	-	TGTGCCACCATGGGGCAGTTAATGGTCGGCTCACCCCTCCACTTT	CATMGQLMVGSPLHF
TRBD1	14	TRBV4-3	TRBJ2-5	-	TGCGCCAGCAGCCGAGGACAGGGTCAAGAGACCCAGTACTTC	CASSRGQGQETQYF
-	14	TRBV11-2	TRBJ1-4	-	TGTGCCAGCAGCTTGGGGCAGGGTGGGGAAAAACTGTTTTTT	CASSLGQGGEKLFF
TRBD2	16	TRBV7-7	TRBJ2-5	-	TGTGCCAGCAGCTTAAACCCTAGCGGGGGCCGGGAGACCCAGTACTTC	CASSLNPSGGRETQYF
TRBD2	14	TRBV10-3	TRBJ2-7	-	TGTGCCACCGGACTAGCGGGAGATACTTACGAGCAGTACTTC	CATGLAGDTYEQYF
-	15	TRBV6-4	TRBJ2-7	-	TGTGCCAGCAGTGACTTGACGCAGGAGCACTACGAGCAGTACTTC	CASSDLTQEHYEQYF
TRBD2	19	TRBV7-2	TRBJ2-5	-	TGTGCCAGCAGCAAACGGCGGACTAGCGGGGAGGTGTGGGGAGAGACCCAGTACTTC	CASSKRRTSGEVWGETQYF
-	15	TRBV5-1	TRBJ1-2	-	TGCGCCAGCAGCCCGAGCGGGTCGGGGGCGTTTGGCTACACCTTC	CASSPSGSGAFGYTF
-	16	TRBV21-1	TRBJ1-2	once	TGTGCCAGCAGCAAAGGGTGGGCTTTAGCTAACTATGGCTACACCTTC	CASSKGWALANYGYTF